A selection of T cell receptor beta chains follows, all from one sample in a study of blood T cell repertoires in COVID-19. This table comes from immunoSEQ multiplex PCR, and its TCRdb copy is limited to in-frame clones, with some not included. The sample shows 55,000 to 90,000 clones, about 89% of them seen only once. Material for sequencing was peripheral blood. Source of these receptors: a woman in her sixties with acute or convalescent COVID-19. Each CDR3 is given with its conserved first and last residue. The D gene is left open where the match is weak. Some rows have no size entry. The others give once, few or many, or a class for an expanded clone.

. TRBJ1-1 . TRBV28 TGTGCCAGCAGTCCATCAGCTAGGAACACTGAAGCTTTCTTT CASSPSARNTEAFF
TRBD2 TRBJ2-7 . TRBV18 TGTGCCAGCTCACCTAGCGGGGGCGCCTCCTACGAGCAGTACTTC CASSPSGGASYEQYF
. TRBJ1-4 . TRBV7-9 TGTGCCAGCAGCCAAGAAAAACTGTTTTTT CASSQEKLFF
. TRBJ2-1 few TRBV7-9 TGTGCCAGCAATACCGGGTCAGGGTTTTATGGTGAGCAGTTCTTC CASNTGSGFYGEQFF
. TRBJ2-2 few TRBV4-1 TGCGCCAGCAGCCAAGATTTCAGGGCCCGTAGCACCGGGGAGCTGTTTTTT CASSQDFRARSTGELFF
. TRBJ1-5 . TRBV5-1 TGCGCCAGCAGCCCCTCCGGGGGGTCGGAACAGCCCCAGCATTTT CASSPSGGSEQPQHF
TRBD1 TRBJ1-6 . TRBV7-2 TGTGCCAGCAGCTTAGGATTCCCCGGGACAGGGGGCACTTCACCCCTCCACTTT CASSLGFPGTGGTSPLHF
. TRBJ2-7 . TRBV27 TGTGCCAGCAGTTATCGGGGAGGGCAGGGACAGGTGGGCAGCGAGCAGTACTTC CASSYRGGQGQVGSEQYF
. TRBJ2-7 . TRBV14 TGTGCCAGCAGCCAAGGGGGGTACGGGGGATACGAGCAGTACTTC CASSQGGYGGYEQYF
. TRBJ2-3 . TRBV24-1 TGTGCCACCAGTGGCCTCGGGGGAGATACGCAGTATTTT CATSGLGGDTQYF
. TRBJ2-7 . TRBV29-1 TGCAGCGTTGGGACTACCTACGAGCAGTACTTC CSVGTTYEQYF
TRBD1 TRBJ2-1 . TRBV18 TGTGCCAGCTCACAACAGGGGGATGAGCAGTTCTTC CASSQQGDEQFF
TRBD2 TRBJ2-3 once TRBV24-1 TGTGCCACCAGTGATCCCAGCGGGGGAAGCACAGATACGCAGTATTTT CATSDPSGGSTDTQYF
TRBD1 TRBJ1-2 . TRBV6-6 TGTGCCAGCAATACTTTGGGACAGAACTATGGCTACACCTTC CASNTLGQNYGYTF
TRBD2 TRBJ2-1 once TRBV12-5 TGTGCTAGTGGTTTGGGGCCCCGGGGGGGGCGAGGAAGGGAGCAGTTCTTC CASGLGPRGGRGREQFF
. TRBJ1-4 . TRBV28 TGTGCCAGCAGTTTTCCCAGGTCAAGGTCGTCGACAACAACTAATGAAAAACTGTTTTTT CASSFPRSRSSTTTNEKLFF
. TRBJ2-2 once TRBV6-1 TGTGCCAGCAGTGAAATCGGGACCGGGGAGCTGTTTTTT CASSEIGTGELFF
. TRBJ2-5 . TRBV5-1 TGCGCCAGCAGCCGGGGGTTCCAAGAGACCCAGTACTTC CASSRGFQETQYF
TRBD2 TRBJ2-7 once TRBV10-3 TGTGCCATCAGCTGGGAGGGGCCCGCCTACGAGCAGTACTTC CAISWEGPAYEQYF
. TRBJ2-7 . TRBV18 TGTGCCAGCTCCCCAGCAGTTGATTCCTACGAGCAGTACTTC CASSPAVDSYEQYF
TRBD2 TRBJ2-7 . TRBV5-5 TGTGCCAGCAGCCCAGGACTAGCATTACCTTACGAGCAGTACTTC CASSPGLALPYEQYF
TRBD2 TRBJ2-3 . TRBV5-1 TGCGCCAGCAGCTTGGATGGACTAGTCACAGATACGCAGTATTTT CASSLDGLVTDTQYF
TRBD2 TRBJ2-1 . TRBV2 TGTGCCAGCAGGGCCGGGACTAGCGATTACAATGAGCAGTTCTTC CASRAGTSDYNEQFF
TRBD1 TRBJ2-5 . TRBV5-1 TGCGCCAGCAGGGGGACAGGGGGTGCAGAGACCCAGTACTTC CASRGTGGAETQYF
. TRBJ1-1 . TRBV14 TGTGCCAGCAGCCAATCGCGCACTGAAGCTTTCTTT CASSQSRTEAFF